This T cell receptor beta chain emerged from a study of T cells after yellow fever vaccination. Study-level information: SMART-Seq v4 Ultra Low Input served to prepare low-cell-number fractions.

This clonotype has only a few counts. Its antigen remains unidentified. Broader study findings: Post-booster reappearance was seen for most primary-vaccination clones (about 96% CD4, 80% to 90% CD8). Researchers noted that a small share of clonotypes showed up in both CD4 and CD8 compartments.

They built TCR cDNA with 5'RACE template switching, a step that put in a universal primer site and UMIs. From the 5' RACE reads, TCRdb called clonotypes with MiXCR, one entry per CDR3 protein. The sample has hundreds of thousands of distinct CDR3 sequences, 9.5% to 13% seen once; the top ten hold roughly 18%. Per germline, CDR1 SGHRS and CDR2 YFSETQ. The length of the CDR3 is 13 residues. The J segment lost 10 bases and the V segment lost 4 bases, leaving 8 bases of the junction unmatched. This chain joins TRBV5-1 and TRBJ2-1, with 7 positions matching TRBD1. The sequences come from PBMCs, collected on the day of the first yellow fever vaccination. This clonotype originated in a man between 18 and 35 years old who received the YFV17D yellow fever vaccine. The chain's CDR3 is CASSPTGAHEQFF. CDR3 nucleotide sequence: TGCGCCAGCAGCCCAACAGGGGCCCACGAGCAGTTCTTC. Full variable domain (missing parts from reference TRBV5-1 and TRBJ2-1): KAGVTQTPRYLIKTRGQQVTLSCSPISGHRSVSWYQQTPGQGLQFLFEYFSETQRNKGNFPGRFSGRQFSNSRSEMNVSTLELGDSALYLCASSPTGAHEQFFGPGTRLTVL.